This TCR beta chain was identified in a study of Ad26.COV2.S vaccination and SARS-CoV-2 variants. Study-level findings and limits: It was reported that spike-specific CD8+ and CD4+ T cell responses were substantially broad after vaccination.

Stated treatment: some 19 received Ad26.COV2.S at low or high dose, single or two shots; roughly five received placebo; per-sample allocation not given. The study sampled participants on day 63 after the first vaccine or placebo injection. SARS-CoV-2 spike from the Wuhan strain was encoded by the vaccine, an Ad26 vector. This table comes from immunoSEQ multiplex PCR, and its TCRdb copy is limited to in-frame clones, with some not included. The sample yields a few hundred thousand clones, 75% to 95% seen once. The CDR3 loop spans 16 amino acids. The V gene's germline CDR1 is KGHDR and CDR2 SFDVKD. After removal of 3 bases from V and 3 bases from J, the junction contained 5 bases not matched to a gene. On this clone itself: Its antigen is unknown.

This specimen was peripheral blood, taken in a trial of Ad26.COV2.S vaccine versus placebo. The gene calls are TRBV24-1 and TRBJ2-7; 12 bases are a match to TRBD2. The receptor's source is a person aged 18-60 years who received the Ad26.COV2.S COVID-19 vaccine or a placebo. CDR3: CATSDRRTSGDYEQYF. The CDR3 region has the DNA TGTGCCACCAGTGATAGGAGGACTAGCGGGGACTACGAGCAGTACTTC.